This T cell receptor beta chain came from a study of cytomegalovirus exposure and HLA in healthy donors. Study findings and constraints: According to a later analysis, donors in an Asian-associated ancestry cluster reportedly had fewer N-insertions than the roughly 670-donor mean. Accounts indicate the classifier identified cytomegalovirus status with strong specificity and sensitivity. The study dropped some indistinguishable V segments, TRBV6-2 and TRBV6-3 among them.

Worth noting for this clone: Its antigen is unknown.

CDR3 size: 16 residues. Looked up from germline, CDR1 is MNHNS and CDR2 is SASEGT. Trimming at V came to 4 bases and at J to 1 base, leaving 4 bases not matched to a gene. Use of 60 Vbeta and 13 Jbeta primers characterized the PCR. Some clones are missing from TCRdb's copy, which holds only in-frame ones; the method was immunoSEQ multiplex PCR. The data show approximately 140,000 clones, 70% to 90% seen once. The sample taken for sequencing was PBMCs. The chain combines TRBV6-1 with TRBJ1-1; 12 nucleotides align to TRBD1. This receptor was identified in a woman between 40 and 55 years old in good health and CMV-seronegative. CDR3 DNA: TGTGCCAGCAGTGGGGACAGGGGGCTGGGGAACACTGAAGCTTTCTTT. This translates into CASSGDRGLGNTEAFF.